This T cell receptor (beta chain) comes out of a study of response to subunit inactivated influenza vaccine. The CDR3 is 16 amino acids. The V gene's germline CDR1 is SGHAT and CDR2 FQNNGV. Trimming left V 5 bases short and J 6 bases short, with 21 bases between. This clonotype has more than one count but fewer than ten. The antigen remains unidentified. Study-wide results and limits: That few new T cells are recruited by each seasonal influenza vaccination was the authors' suggestion.

TCRdb itself ran the RT-PCR reads through MiXCR, one entry per CDR3 protein. The data contain roughly 760,000 distinct CDR3 sequences, roughly 20% of them singletons. The rearrangement links TRBV11-2 to TRBJ2-3; the D gene is possibly TRBD1 (5 bases). The TCR was taken from a man aged 45-60 years who received an inactivated influenza vaccine. Sequencing used PBMCs from blood, obtained 5 to 6 days after vaccination. Here the CDR3 reads CASSQGGDPPLDTQYF. For the CDR3, the DNA is TGTGCCAGCAGCCAGGGTGGCGACCCCCCCCTGGATACGCAGTATTTT.